Shown below are 2 T cell receptor beta chains from a single sample sequenced in a study of tumor and adjacent non-tumor tissue in lung cancer. RNA was extracted from bulk tissue without any cell sorting. The normal lung tissue was taken more than 3 cm from the tumor edge. The library came from three nested PCR rounds adapted from ARM-PCR protocols. One entry per CDR3 protein, called by TCRdb with MiXCR from the multiplex PCR reads. This table has about 48,000 distinct CDR3 sequences, around 67% appearing once. The sequencing input was distant non-tumor lung tissue. These receptors were obtained from a woman in her seventies with non-small cell lung cancer.

Turning to this clonotype: The junction and the germline gene differ at one end; a read error may be behind it. The J gene is TRBJ2-3, the V gene TRBV29-1, with D uncertain. The CDR3 is made up of 13 amino acids. CDR1 is SQVTM, CDR2 ANQGSEA, per germline. The CDR3 DNA reads TGCAGCGTTGAGGTCGCAGGCACAGATACGCAGTGTTTT. Translating gives CSVEVAGTDTQCF.

This clonotype was picked up many times. The CDR3 loop reads CASSLEWLGGRGNEQFF. In DNA, the CDR3 is TGTGCCAGCAGCTTGGAGTGGTTGGGCGGGAGGGGAAATGAGCAGTTCTTC. The chain recombines TRBV5-6 with TRBJ2-1; 9 bases map to TRBD2. This CDR3 region has 17 residues. V shed 0 bases, J shed 7 bases, and the junction held 11 bases outside the gene matches. CDR1 and CDR2 from the germline V gene are SGHDT and YYEEEE.